This paragraph reports one T cell receptor (beta chain). This sample is drawn from a study of blood T cell repertoires in COVID-19. Per the original methods: Amplification from reference gene primers served as the basis for estimated nucleated cell counts. Assay used: immunoSEQ multiplex PCR; TCRdb lists only in-frame clones, some missing. That table supplies the V and J calls and clone size; D and trimming were determined from the DNA. The sample yields around 140,000 clones, around 89% seen once. Trimming left V 8 bases short and J 5 bases short, with 16 bases between. This CDR3 region has 14 residues. Germline V gives CDR1 SNHLY, CDR2 FYNNEI.

This clonotype was obtained from a man in his 60s with COVID-19, enrolled during active disease. The rearrangement links TRBV2 to TRBJ1-5; no clear D gene. The specimen was peripheral blood. CDR3 sequence (DNA): TGTGCCAGCTTAGCCGGCGGAGGGTATCAGCCCCAGCATTTT. Amino acid sequence: CASLAGGGYQPQHF.